This passage covers 28 T cell receptor beta chains from one sample sequenced in a study of cytomegalovirus exposure and HLA in healthy donors. The PCR made use of 60 Vbeta and 13 Jbeta primers. The assay was immunoSEQ multiplex PCR, and TCRdb's table has in-frame clones only and misses some. Of 150,000 to 200,000 clones listed, 80% are singletons. The sequencing input was PBMCs. Every receptor here comes from a middle-aged woman in good health and CMV-seronegative.

This rearrangement joins TRBV9 to TRBJ2-2; TRBD2 matches 9 bases. The germline CDR1 and CDR2 sequences are SGDLS and YYNGEE. The CDR3 extends over 17 amino acids. J gave up 1 base and V 2 bases, and 6 bases lay outside the gene matches. The DNA of the CDR3 is TGTGCCAGCAGCGTCTCGAGGACTAGCGAGAACACCGGGGAGCTGTTTTTT. Translating gives CASSVSRTSENTGELFF.

The chain has TRBV9 and TRBJ1-1, with a possible D match to TRBD1 (6 bases). V lost 6 bases to trimming and J lost 0 bases, with 12 bases between them. This CDR3 has 14 residues. Germline values: CDR1 SGDLS, CDR2 YYNGEE. The CDR3 DNA is TGTGCCAGCAATCCGGGACAAATGAACACTGAAGCTTTCTTT. It is translated as CASNPGQMNTEAFF.

The V gene is TRBV9, the J gene TRBJ2-5, with D possibly TRBD2 on 5 matching bases. The CDR3 has 16 amino acids. Germline V gives CDR1 SGDLS, CDR2 YYNGEE. V lost 1 base and J 2 bases, leaving 15 bases between the germline ends. The CDR3 loop is CASSVSQARGQETQYF. The DNA for the CDR3 is TGTGCCAGCAGCGTATCCCAAGCCCGAGGGCAAGAGACCCAGTACTTC. The full variable domain, completed using reference TRBV9 and TRBJ2-5, is DSGVTQTPKHLITATGQRVTLRCSPRSGDLSVYWYQQSLDQGLQFLIQYYNGEERAKGNILERFSAQQFPDLHSELNLSSLELGDSALYFCASSVSQARGQETQYFGPGTRLLVL.

The rearrangement uses TRBV7-6 and TRBJ2-1; TRBD1 is a possible D gene (7 bases). Germline V gives CDR1 SGHVS, CDR2 FNYEAQ. Trimming removed 5 bases from V and 6 bases from J, with 20 bases in between. The CDR3 is 16 residues long. CDR3 residues: CASSVPRTGGVNEQFF. The CDR3 nucleotides are TGTGCCAGCAGCGTACCAAGGACAGGCGGGGTCAATGAGCAGTTCTTC.

This clone came up a few times. The J gene is TRBJ2-7, the V gene TRBV20-1; D not certain. The CDR3 is made up of 11 amino acids. V lost 3 bases and J lost 0, with 3 bases in between. Germline CDR1 DFQATT, CDR2 SNEGSKA (reference sequence). The CDR3 sequence is CSASRSYEQYF. The CDR3 nucleotides are TGCAGTGCTAGCCGCTCCTACGAGCAGTACTTC.

V and J are TRBV11-3 and TRBJ2-1; no clear D. Germline values: CDR1 SGHNT, CDR2 YENEEA. CDR3 size: 13 residues. Deletions cut 3 bases from V and 5 bases from J, with 8 bases between. The CDR3, as DNA: TGTGCCAGCAGCTTCACATACAACAATGAGCAGTTCTTC. This codes for CASSFTYNNEQFF.

The CDR3 protein is CASSVGQSYGYTF. The CDR3 coding sequence is TGTGCCAGCAGTGTGGGACAGAGTTATGGCTACACCTTC. The chain links TRBV2 to TRBJ1-2, with TRBD1 identical over 7 bases. The CDR3 is 13 amino acids. V gave up 4 bases and J gave up 5 bases; unmatched junction bases: 4. Per germline, CDR1 SNHLY and CDR2 FYNNEI.

This sequence joins TRBV7-2 and TRBJ2-7; a weak D match, TRBD1 (5 bases). The V and J ends lost 5 bases and 5 bases respectively, with 19 bases between them. Looked up from germline, CDR1 is SGHTA and CDR2 is FQGNSA. The CDR3 covers 15 residues. The CDR3 DNA reads TGTGCCAGCAGCCTCCAAGGGGCACTTGTAAACGAGCAGTACTTC. It is translated as CASSLQGALVNEQYF. Complete variable domain (other parts from reference TRBV7-2 and TRBJ2-7): GAGVSQSPSNKVTEKGKDVELRCDPISGHTALYWYRQSLGQGLEFLIYFQGNSAPDKSGLPSDRFSAERTGGSVSTLTIQRTQQEDSAVYLCASSLQGALVNEQYFGPGTRLTVT.

The chain has TRBV19 and TRBJ1-2, with D possibly matching TRBD1 (6 bases). Germline CDR1 reads LNHDA; CDR2 reads SQIVND (reference sequence). The CDR3 is made up of 15 amino acids. V was pared by 7 bases and J by 8 bases, with 23 bases between. The CDR3 here is CASKVDGGRVEGYTF. CDR3 nucleotide sequence: TGTGCCAGTAAGGTGGACGGGGGGCGCGTTGAAGGCTACACCTTC.

This chain connects TRBV7-2 to TRBJ2-3; a possible D gene is TRBD1 (6 bases). Trimming took 4 bases from V and 4 from J, leaving 9 bases between them. In germline, CDR1 is SGHTA, CDR2 FQGNSA. The CDR3 runs 13 residues. CDR3 coding DNA: TGTGCCAGCAGCTCTGGACAGCCAGATACGCAGTATTTT. It encodes CASSSGQPDTQYF.

In its sample, this clone was seen a few times. This chain joins TRBV7-2 and TRBJ2-7; TRBD2 aligns across 8 bases. The CDR3 extends over 16 amino acids. The junction had 7 bases not matched to a gene; V was cut back by 1 base and J by 2 bases. Germline-derived CDR1 and CDR2 are SGHTA and FQGNSA. The CDR3 here is CASSLGRMGLAYEQYF. The CDR3 DNA follows: TGTGCCAGCAGCTTAGGTCGTATGGGACTAGCCTACGAGCAGTACTTC.

Concerning this clone: At one boundary the junction diverges from the germline segment, which might be a read error. V gene TRBV7-2 combines with J gene TRBJ2-5; D ambiguous. Per germline, CDR1 SGHTA and CDR2 FQGNSA. The CDR3 length is 16 residues. DNA for the CDR3: TGTGCCAGCAGCCGTGCCGGTTTGACCATTAAAGAGGCCCAGTACTTC. This translates into CASSRAGLTIKEAQYF. Combining the CDR3 with reference TRBV7-2 and TRBJ2-5 gives the whole variable domain GAGVSQSPSNKVTEKGKDVELRCDPISGHTALYWYRQSLGQGLEFLIYFQGNSAPDKSGLPSDRFSAERTGGSVSTLTIQRTQQEDSAVYLCASSRAGLTIKEAQYFGPGTRLLVL.

The CDR3 is CASRMRPGGEQYF. The CDR3 region has the DNA TGTGCCAGCAGAATGAGACCCGGCGGCGAGCAGTACTTC. The chain employs TRBV6-5 and TRBJ2-5; D not resolved. The J call may be in error: the DNA end matches TRBJ2-7 better. The CDR3 loop spans 13 amino acids. Germline V gene lookup returns CDR1 MNHEY and CDR2 SVGAGI.

The chain has TRBV7-9 and TRBJ2-3; D unresolved. The CDR3 sequence is 14 residues long. Germline V gene data show CDR1 as SEHNR and CDR2 as FQNEAQ (reference sequence). V was pared by 3 bases and J by 1 base, with 8 bases between. The CDR3 is CASSFLGGTDTQYF. The CDR3 region has the DNA TGTGCCAGCAGCTTCCTAGGTGGCACAGATACGCAGTATTTT.

V usage is TRBV25-1 and J usage is TRBJ1-2, with a weak D call TRBD1 (5 bases). CDR1 is MGHDK and CDR2 is SYGVNS in the germline V gene. The CDR3 is made up of 15 amino acids. V was cut by 1 base and J by 4 bases, with 13 bases left in between. CDR3 coding DNA: TGTGCCAGCAGTGAATCCCAGGGCTTAGGCTATGGCTACACCTTC. This gives the protein CASSESQGLGYGYTF.

This chain joins TRBV4-2 and TRBJ2-1; 13 bases align to TRBD2. CDR3 length: 17 residues. Germline CDR1 reads LGHNA; CDR2 reads YNFKEQ. V lost 0 bases to trimming and J lost 1 base; unmatched junction nucleotides: 0. The CDR3 region is CASSQEGLAGSYNEQFF. In DNA form, the CDR3 reads TGTGCCAGCAGCCAAGAGGGACTAGCGGGGTCCTACAATGAGCAGTTCTTC.

CDR3 DNA sequence: TGTGCCAGCAGTCGGGACAGTCGGGATCTCGGAAACACCATATATTTT. It codes for CASSRDSRDLGNTIYF. The genes are TRBV5-5 and TRBJ1-3, with 7 bases aligning to TRBD1. CDR3 length: 16 residues. Per the germline V gene, CDR1 is SGHKS and CDR2 is YYEKEE (reference sequence). V lost 5 bases to trimming and J lost 4 bases; unmatched junction nucleotides: 12. The complete variable domain, with remaining parts taken from reference TRBV5-5 and TRBJ1-3, reads DAGVTQSPTHLIKTRGQQVTLRCSPISGHKSVSWYQQVLGQGPQFIFQYYEKEERGRGNFPDRFSARQFPNYSSELNVNALLLGDSALYLCASSRDSRDLGNTIYFGEGSWLTVV.

This clone was seen only once. The chain combines TRBV6-1 with TRBJ2-4, with TRBD1 identical over 9 bases. This CDR3 is 13 amino acids long. The germline V gene has CDR1 MNHNS and CDR2 SASEGT. Trimming cost V 8 bases and J 5 bases; bases outside gene matches: 4. The CDR3 sequence: CASGRTGENIQYF. The DNA for the CDR3 is TGTGCCAGCGGAAGGACAGGGGAAAACATTCAGTACTTC.

J is TRBJ1-6 and V is TRBV6-5; 9 bases align to TRBD1. The CDR3 length is 13 residues. Trimming removed 6 bases from V and 8 bases from J; junction bases left unmatched: 2. Germline V gene lookup returns CDR1 MNHEY and CDR2 SVGAGI. In DNA form, the CDR3 reads TGTGCCAGCAGGGGACAGGGCTATTCACCCCTCCACTTT. Protein product: CASRGQGYSPLHF.

The chain carries TRBV19 and TRBJ2-5; 7 positions match TRBD1. The germline V gene has CDR1 LNHDA and CDR2 SQIVND (reference sequence). The CDR3 sequence is 13 residues long. The J segment lost 7 bases and the V segment lost 4 bases, leaving 6 bases of the junction unmatched. The CDR3 here is CASSTGDSRTQYF. The CDR3 region has the DNA TGTGCCAGTAGTACCGGGGACAGCCGGACCCAGTACTTC.

The gene calls are TRBV15 and TRBJ1-4, with TRBD1 as a possible D gene (6 bases). Germline-derived CDR1 and CDR2 are LNHNV and YYDKDF (reference sequence). The CDR3 loop spans 16 amino acids. With 0 bases removed from V and 3 bases from J, the gap between germline ends came to 11 bases. CDR3 sequence (DNA): TGTGCCACCAGCAGAGAGGGCAGGGGAGCTAATGAAAAACTGTTTTTT. This translates into CATSREGRGANEKLFF.

The chain couples TRBV7-3 to TRBJ2-1; the match to TRBD2 covers 10 bases. This CDR3 region has 17 residues. Germline V CDR1 and CDR2: SGHTA, FQGTGA. V was pared by 4 bases and J by 4 bases, with 10 bases of the junction left unmatched. The CDR3 sequence: CASSWVKREGEYNEQFF. CDR3 DNA: TGTGCCAGCAGCTGGGTAAAGCGGGAGGGGGAATACAATGAGCAGTTCTTC.

The rearrangement joins TRBV5-6 to TRBJ1-1, with no clear D. CDR1 SGHDT and CDR2 YYEEEE come from the germline V gene. Trimming cost V 1 base and J 7 bases, with 5 bases left between them. The CDR3 has 11 amino acids. CDR3 nucleotide sequence: TGTGCCAGCAGCTTGTCGGGTGAAGCTTTCTTT. Encoded protein: CASSLSGEAFF.

The chain employs TRBV6-5 and TRBJ1-2, with TRBD1 matching over 11 bases. After removal of 2 bases from V and 7 bases from J, the junction contained 9 bases not matched to a gene. The CDR3 has 16 amino acids. Germline V gene lookup returns CDR1 MNHEY and CDR2 SVGAGI. CDR3 amino acids: CASSYILRTGGFGYTF. CDR3 in DNA: TGTGCCAGCAGTTACATTCTCCGGACAGGGGGCTTTGGCTACACCTTC.

Notes on this clone: At one end the junction does not follow the germline gene, possibly because of a read error. The V and J genes are TRBV2 and TRBJ2-6; maybe TRBD2 (6 bases). Germline assignment: CDR1 SNHLY and CDR2 FYNNEI. CDR3 length: 16 residues. The CDR3: CASKSSRDSGANGLTF. For the CDR3, the DNA is TGTGCCAGCAAGTCGTCAAGGGACTCTGGGGCCAACGGCCTGACTTTC.

The CDR3 nucleotides read TGTGCCAGACAGGGGGAGGAATGTCAGCCCCAGCATTTT. This sequence encodes CARQGEECQPQHF. The chain recombines TRBV6-1 with TRBJ1-5, with TRBD1 matching over 8 bases. CDR3 size: 13 residues. Germline lookup yields CDR1 MNHNS and CDR2 SASEGT. J gave up 6 bases and V 9 bases, and 7 bases lay outside the gene matches.

This clone occurred a few times. This chain links TRBV11-3 with TRBJ1-1; possible D gene TRBD1, 5 bases. Germline V gene data show CDR1 as SGHNT and CDR2 as YENEEA. Trimming took off 5 bases at V and 11 bases at J, with 12 bases between the two ends. CDR3 length: 11 residues. The CDR3 nucleotides are TGTGCCAGCAGCGCCAGGGTGGAGGCTTTCTTT. Translation: CASSARVEAFF.

The J gene is TRBJ2-1, the V gene TRBV11-3, with 11 positions matching TRBD2. CDR3 size: 16 residues. The junction had 10 bases not matched to a gene; V was cut back by 1 base and J by 11 bases. CDR1 SGHNT and CDR2 YENEEA come from the germline V gene. CDR3 nucleotide sequence: TGTGCCAGCAGCTTAGGGCTAGCGGGGGGTTTCGGTAAGCAGTTCTTC. It specifies CASSLGLAGGFGKQFF.